This TCR beta chain was sequenced for a study of CD8+ T cells in alopecia areata. Extraction of RNA preceded its reverse transcription into cDNA, which served as the sequencing template. Clones were read by immunoSEQ multiplex PCR, and TCRdb kept only the in-frame ones, dropping some. Of roughly 250,000 clones listed, approximately 61% are singletons. The CDR3 consists of 13 residues. The ends were cut back, 9 bases at V and 2 bases at J, with 14 bases in the middle. Germline lookup yields CDR1 SGHDT and CDR2 YYEEEE. The sample here was CD4+ T cells sorted from blood, taken at week 0. The rearrangement joins TRBV5-6 to TRBJ1-2, with D maybe TRBD1 (5 bases). This clonotype was obtained from a human donor with alopecia areata. This chain's CDR3 is CATAGTDNYGYTF. The CDR3 coding sequence is TGTGCCACTGCCGGGACCGACAACTATGGCTACACCTTC.